This is a list of T cell receptor beta chains from one sample in a study of shared clonotypes between healthy human individuals. Method: immunoSEQ multiplex PCR; TCRdb's copy keeps in-frame clones and lacks some. The sample carries millions of clones, about 95% recorded once. Sequencing was done on a sample of naive CD8+ T cells sorted from blood. The origin of the receptors is a man aged 18 to 29 in good health. CDR3s include the opening cysteine and the closing phenylalanine or tryptophan. The D gene is left open where the match is weak. Not all rows give a size; the values are once, few, many and, for expanded clones, a class.

D | J | V | size | DNA | CDR3
TRBD2 | TRBJ2-1 | TRBV5-4 | - | TGTGCCAGCAGCTTGGCCAAGGGACTAAATGAGCAGTTCTTC | CASSLAKGLNEQFF
- | TRBJ2-7 | TRBV18 | - | TGTGCCAGCTCACCAACCAAAGAATACGAGCAGTACTTC | CASSPTKEYEQYF
- | TRBJ1-5 | TRBV28 | - | TGTGCCAGCAGTTTCCATAGGGAACCCCAGGGTGGCAATCAGCCCCAGCATTTT | CASSFHREPQGGNQPQHF
- | TRBJ2-1 | TRBV7-9 | - | TGTGCCAGCAGCTTAGAAACCCGGGGTGAGCAGTTCTTC | CASSLETRGEQFF
- | TRBJ2-1 | TRBV6-5 | - | TGTGCCAGCAGTCGAACAGGATTATCTTACAATGAGCAGTTCTTC | CASSRTGLSYNEQFF
TRBD1 | TRBJ1-1 | TRBV30 | - | TGTGCCTGGAGGTTACAGGGGACCACTGAAGCTTTCTTT | CAWRLQGTTEAFF
TRBD1 | TRBJ2-7 | TRBV5-4 | once | TGTGCCAGCAGCGTAGGGGACAGAGCTTACTACGAGCAGTACTTC | CASSVGDRAYYEQYF
TRBD2 | TRBJ2-1 | TRBV5-1 | - | TGCGCCAGCAGCTTTACTAGCGGAACCTACAATGAGCAGTTCTTC | CASSFTSGTYNEQFF
TRBD2 | TRBJ2-1 | TRBV30 | - | TGTGCCTGGAGTGGGATTGAAACTAGCGGGGTCGAGCAGTTCTTC | CAWSGIETSGVEQFF
- | TRBJ1-5 | TRBV29-1 | - | TGCAGCGTTCGCCTCCAGGGTTCCCAGCATTTT | CSVRLQGSQHF
- | TRBJ2-7 | TRBV5-6 | - | TGTGCCAGCAGCTTTGGGGTCGCGGGCCTCGAGCAGTACTTC | CASSFGVAGLEQYF
- | TRBJ1-2 | TRBV2 | - | TGTGCCAGCAGCTCAAGTTTTAACTATGGCTACACCTTC | CASSSSFNYGYTF
- | TRBJ2-7 | TRBV11-1 | - | TGTGCCAGCAGCTTAGGCACCGGGATGAGCTCCTACGAGCAGTACTTC | CASSLGTGMSSYEQYF
- | TRBJ2-1 | TRBV12-2 | - | TGTGCAAGTCGCTTTCGGGACTCGACGAGGGAGCAGTTCTTC | CASRFRDSTREQFF
- | TRBJ2-2 | TRBV6-6 | - | TGTGCCAGCAGCGAGGCCGGGGAGCTGTTTTTT | CASSEAGELFF
TRBD2 | TRBJ2-7 | TRBV13 | - | TGTGCCAGCAGCTTAGGAGCGGGGGGCTACGAGCAGTACTTC | CASSLGAGGYEQYF
- | TRBJ2-1 | TRBV7-3 | - | TGTGCCAGCAGCTTAATTTCCGGACAGTCCTACAATGAGCAGTTCTTC | CASSLISGQSYNEQFF
- | TRBJ2-7 | TRBV11-2 | - | TGTGCCAGCAGCTCCCCCGGCGAGGGCGCAAGCTCCTACGAGCAGTACTTC | CASSSPGEGASSYEQYF